The subject of this entry is one T cell receptor beta chain. In the authors' workflow: Quantification of nucleated cells was approximated via reference gene primer amplification. Generated by immunoSEQ multiplex PCR, the TCRdb table keeps only in-frame clones and is missing some. The DNA gave D and trimming, while V, J and clone size come from that table. This sample has hundreds of thousands of clones, with 88% found just once. The data originate from a study of blood T cell repertoires in COVID-19. Study-wide context: T cells, B-cell-depleted T cells, or PBMCs supplied cDNA or gDNA.

Cohort assignment relied on participant-reported clinical history. Donors in Cohort 3 counted as recovered after two negative PCRs, clearance, or symptom resolution. The sample taken for sequencing was PBMCs or T cells enriched from blood (not recorded which). The receptor comes from a woman under 40 who had recovered from COVID-19.

The CDR3 region is CASRVTVNEQFF. The CDR3 DNA sequence: TGTGCCAGCAGGGTAACAGTGAATGAGCAGTTCTTC. The chain employs TRBV12-3 or TRBV12-4 and TRBJ2-1; D ambiguous. This CDR3 comprises 12 residues. Trimming stripped 6 bases from V and 7 bases from J, with 10 bases between.